The clone carrying this T cell receptor (beta chain) was detected many times. Its antigen is currently unknown. Each ophthalmopathy patient scored at least 3 on the Clinical Activity Score and at least 4 on NOSPECS grade, with duration under 3 months. Clinicians diagnosed patients from clinical symptoms, serum thyroxine and TRAb, thyroid ultrasound and orbital computed tomography. The authors obtained PBMCs from roughly 9.7 ml of fresh peripheral blood. Germline-derived CDR1 and CDR2 are MGHRA and YSYEKL. The V and J ends lost 4 bases and 3 bases, in that order; junction bases with no gene match: 17. The CDR3 totals 19 residues. RNA transcripts served as the template for amplifying TCR beta CDR3 regions. The HTBI primer set was used in a first-round RT-PCR of the TCR CDR3. From the multiplex PCR reads, TCRdb called clonotypes with MiXCR, one entry per CDR3 protein. Among 200,000 to 250,000 distinct CDR3 sequences listed, around 15% were seen once.

This entry belongs to a study of T cells in Graves' hyperthyroidism and ophthalmopathy. Whole-study results and caveats: Blood also held most thyroid clonotypes expanded beyond 0.001.

J is TRBJ1-2 and V is TRBV4-1, with 10 bases lining up with TRBD1. The receptor was derived from a young woman with Graves' ophthalmopathy. What was sequenced was blood. In DNA form, the CDR3 reads TGCGCCAGCAGCCTACGTTCCGGGACAGGGGTTAGGCAGGACTATGGCTACACCTTC. Translation gives CASSLRSGTGVRQDYGYTF.